These 25 T cell receptor beta chains share one sample of origin, sequenced in a study of molecular identifiers for immune sequencing clone quantification. TCRdb re-derived calls from the PCR reads in MiXCR, one entry per CDR3 protein. The repertoire holds 45,000 to 60,000 distinct CDR3 sequences, with just over 35% as singletons. The sample was naive CD8+ T cells from blood, with Jurkat cell RNA spiked in. Noted subset: FACS-sorted CD8+CD4-CCR7+CD45RA+ naive T cells. These receptors came from a human donor in good health. Some libraries in this study had Jurkat cell RNA spiked in.

As for this clonotype: A much bigger clone sits one base away, suggesting this may be a read error. The chain has TRBV7-2 and TRBJ2-1, with D tentatively TRBD2 (6 bases). CDR1 is SGHTA, CDR2 FQGNSA, per germline. Trimming removed 8 bases from V and 10 bases from J, with 15 bases in between. The CDR3 extends over 12 amino acids. CDR3 amino acids: CASGSGTLEQFF. In nucleotides, the CDR3 is TGTGCCAGCGGCTCCGGGACTTTAGAGCAGTTCTTC.

Notes on this clonotype: This CDR3 fails to terminate in the conserved phenylalanine or tryptophan, so it likely reflects a read error. This rearrangement joins TRBV20-1 to TRBJ2-7; no definite D call. Germline V gene data show CDR1 as DFQATT and CDR2 as SNEGSKA (reference sequence). V was shortened by 8 bases and J by 0 bases, with 20 bases between the two germline ends. The CDR3 has 15 residues. The CDR3 reads CSPRRTRVGSYEQYL. The CDR3 coding sequence is TGCAGTCCCCGGCGGACCCGGGTAGGCTCCTACGAGCAGTACCTC.

Of note for this clonotype: Being one base from a much bigger clone, this may be a read error. The chain joins TRBV14 to TRBJ1-2; TRBD1 matches 9 bases. From germline, CDR1 is SGHDN and CDR2 FVKESK. The CDR3 is 15 amino acids. DNA of the CDR3: TGTGTCAGCAGCCAAAGGGACAGGGTAGACTATGGCTACACCTTC. Amino acid sequence: CVSSQRDRVDYGYTF. The full variable domain, in which reference TRBV14 and TRBJ1-2 provide the parts outside the CDR3, is EAGVTQFPSHSVIEKGQTVTLRCDPISGHDNLYWYRRVMGKEIKFLLHFVKESKQDESGMPNNRFLAERTGGTYSTLKVQPAELEDSGVYFCVSSQRDRVDYGYTFGSGTRLTVV.

This clonotype was counted once. This clone may be a read error of a much larger clone one base away. The chain is built from TRBV13 and TRBJ2-4; unclear D gene. Trimming shortened V by 5 bases and J by 7 bases, and 9 bases separated the two germline ends. CDR1 and CDR2 from the germline V gene are PRHDT and FYEKMQ (reference sequence). This CDR3 is built from 12 residues. The CDR3 region has the DNA TGTGCCAGCAGCACTCTAGATAACATTCAGTACTTC. Translation: CASSTLDNIQYF.

This clonotype was seen many times. V is TRBV20-1 and J is TRBJ2-7; D may be TRBD2 (8 bases). CDR1 is DFQATT, CDR2 SNEGSKA, per germline (reference sequence). The CDR3 loop spans 15 amino acids. V was pared by 1 base and J by 6 bases, with 19 bases between. The CDR3 loop reads CSARATSGGGPEQYF. CDR3 bases: TGCAGTGCTAGAGCTACTAGCGGAGGGGGCCCCGAGCAGTACTTC.

The chain employs TRBV19 and TRBJ2-7; 8 bases match TRBD1. The junction had 14 bases not matched to a gene; V was cut back by 5 bases and J by 5 bases. Germline values: CDR1 LNHDA, CDR2 SQIVND (reference sequence). CDR3 length: 16 amino acids. DNA for the CDR3: TGTGCCAGTAGTCCTCTCCGACAGGGGATCGTCCACGAGCAGTACTTC. Its translation is CASSPLRQGIVHEQYF.

This chain links TRBV13 with TRBJ2-7, with D possibly matching TRBD1 (5 bases). The CDR3 extends over 14 amino acids. Germline assignment: CDR1 PRHDT and CDR2 FYEKMQ (reference sequence). The germline V and J ends were trimmed by 5 bases and 0 bases, with 11 bases remaining between them. The CDR3 region is CASSPDTSSYEQYF. CDR3 sequence (DNA): TGTGCCAGCAGCCCGGACACAAGCTCCTACGAGCAGTACTTC.

Many counts were recorded for this clonotype. The CDR3 reads CASSLGQDHEQYF. The CDR3 nucleotides read TGTGCCAGCAGCTTGGGTCAGGACCACGAGCAGTACTTC. The rearrangement links TRBV7-8 to TRBJ2-7, with D hard to call. The V gene lost 3 bases and the J gene lost 5 bases, with 11 bases spanning the gap. The CDR3 contains 13 residues. CDR1 and CDR2 (germline): SGHVS, FQNEAQ.

V gene TRBV28 combines with J gene TRBJ2-2; possibly TRBD1 or TRBD2 for D (5 bases each). Trimming took off 3 bases at V and 7 bases at J, with 9 bases between the two ends. This CDR3 spans 13 amino acids. CDR1 is MDHEN, CDR2 SYDVKM, per germline. CDR3 amino acids: CASSFREFGELFF. CDR3 bases: TGTGCCAGCAGTTTCAGGGAGTTCGGGGAGCTGTTTTTT.

Ten or more counts support this clonotype. This sequence joins TRBV7-2 and TRBJ2-5, with 12 nucleotides matching TRBD2. Germline V gene data show CDR1 as SGHTA and CDR2 as FQGNSA. The CDR3 spans 15 residues. Trimming removed 5 bases from V and 4 bases from J; junction bases left unmatched: 5. The CDR3 region is CASSIGLAGSETQYF. CDR3 sequence (DNA): TGTGCCAGCAGCATCGGACTAGCGGGGTCAGAGACCCAGTACTTC.

This clonotype has a handful of counts. The V and J genes are TRBV28 and TRBJ2-1; D is unresolved. CDR1 is MDHEN and CDR2 is SYDVKM in the germline V gene. The CDR3 has 15 amino acids. The ends were cut back, 3 bases at V and 0 bases at J, with 9 bases in the middle. CDR3 amino acids: CASSLDQSSYNEQFF. CDR3 nucleotide sequence: TGTGCCAGCAGTTTGGACCAGAGCTCCTACAATGAGCAGTTCTTC.

Turning to this clonotype: This may stem from a read error, because a much larger clone lies one nucleotide away. The gene calls are TRBV2 and TRBJ2-3; D remains ambiguous. The CDR3 has 12 amino acids. Germline V gene data show CDR1 as SNHLY and CDR2 as FYNNEI. Trimming left V 4 bases short and J 4 bases short, with 6 bases between. DNA of the CDR3: TGTGCCAGCAGTGCGGTCCCAGATACGCAGTATTTT. It is translated as CASSAVPDTQYF.

This chain uses TRBV20-1 with TRBJ1-1; no clear D gene. V gave up 3 bases and J gave up 3 bases, with 14 bases separating them. This CDR3 comprises 14 residues. From germline, CDR1 is DFQATT and CDR2 SNEGSKA (reference sequence). The CDR3 reads CSASKPRSHTEAFF. The CDR3 coding sequence is TGCAGTGCTAGTAAGCCTAGGTCTCACACTGAAGCTTTCTTT.

As to this clonotype: The junction does not match germline at one end; this may be a read error. CDR3 DNA sequence: TGTGCCAGCAGCGTAACCGGGACAGGGAACAATCAGCCCCAGCATTTT. Amino acids: CASSVTGTGNNQPQHF. The chain links TRBV7-3 to TRBJ1-5; TRBD1 matches 9 bases. Per the germline V gene, CDR1 is SGHTA and CDR2 is FQGTGA. CDR3 length: 16 residues.

This clonotype has a handful of counts. This sequence joins TRBV7-9 and TRBJ2-7; the D call may be TRBD1 or TRBD2 (5 bases each). Germline lookup yields CDR1 SEHNR and CDR2 FQNEAQ (reference sequence). Trimming pared 4 bases from V and 2 bases from J, leaving 15 bases between. The CDR3 length is 15 residues. The CDR3 loop reads CASSSPWGSTYEQYF. CDR3 nucleotide sequence: TGTGCCAGCAGCTCCCCCTGGGGGTCGACCTACGAGCAGTACTTC. Based on the CDR3 plus reference TRBV7-9 and TRBJ2-7, the full variable domain is DTGVSQNPRHKITKRGQNVTFRCDPISEHNRLYWYRQTLGQGPEFLTYFQNEAQLEKSRLLSDRFSAERPKGSFSTLEIQRTEQGDSAMYLCASSSPWGSTYEQYFGPGTRLTVT.

The rearrangement joins TRBV4-1 to TRBJ2-1; 11 bases map to TRBD2. After removal of 4 bases from V and 7 bases from J, the junction contained 6 bases not matched to a gene. Germline V lookup: CDR1 MGHRA, CDR2 YSYEKL. The CDR3 runs 15 residues. CDR3 DNA sequence: TGCGCCAGCAGCCGAGTGGGGACTAGCGGTAATGAGCAGTTCTTC. It yields the protein CASSRVGTSGNEQFF.

This clonotype has at least ten counts. V is TRBV6-2 or TRBV6-3 and J is TRBJ2-3; TRBD1 aligns across 9 bases. Trimming removed 6 bases from V and 3 bases from J; junction bases left unmatched: 7. There are 15 residues in the CDR3. Germline CDR1 MNHEY, CDR2 SVGEGT. CDR3: CASRTGQGITDTQYF. The CDR3 DNA reads as TGTGCCAGCAGGACGGGACAGGGAATAACAGATACGCAGTATTTT.

Remarks on this clonotype: A read error may explain this, as a much larger clone is one base away. The chain combines TRBV7-2 with TRBJ2-3; D remains ambiguous. In germline, CDR1 is SGHTA, CDR2 FQGNSA. The V gene lost 5 bases and the J gene lost 4 bases, with 7 bases spanning the gap. This CDR3 is 12 amino acids long. As DNA, the CDR3 is TGTGCCAGCAGCGATTTGGCAGATACGCAGTATTTT. Translation: CASSDLADTQYF.

The V gene is TRBV5-6, the J gene TRBJ1-4; 7 nucleotides agree with TRBD1. The CDR3 consists of 16 residues. The V gene end was trimmed by 3 bases and the J gene end by 5 bases; junction bases not matched to a gene: 10. Germline CDR1 reads SGHDT; CDR2 reads YYEEEE. The CDR3 here is CASSSAKQGPNEKLFF. As DNA, the CDR3 is TGTGCCAGCAGCTCGGCAAAACAGGGGCCGAATGAAAAACTGTTTTTT.

This clonotype showed up many times. The chain has TRBV7-9 and TRBJ2-7, with 9 bases that match TRBD1. The germline gives CDR1 SEHNR, CDR2 FQNEAQ (reference sequence). After removal of 0 bases from V and 6 bases from J, the junction contained 9 bases not matched to a gene. The CDR3 loop spans 16 amino acids. CDR3 sequence reads: CASSLAKGQGQVEQYF. The DNA of the CDR3 is TGTGCCAGCAGCTTAGCGAAGGGACAGGGACAAGTCGAGCAGTACTTC.

CDR3 sequence reads: CASQPRGGAYEQYF. CDR3 sequence (DNA): TGTGCCAGCCAACCCCGAGGGGGGGCCTACGAGCAGTACTTC. The chain recombines TRBV28 with TRBJ2-7, with a weak D call TRBD2 (7 bases). V was shortened by 8 bases and J by 2 bases, with 16 bases between the two germline ends. Germline V lookup: CDR1 MDHEN, CDR2 SYDVKM. The CDR3 extends over 14 amino acids.

The J gene is TRBJ1-5, the V gene TRBV4-1, with no clear D. CDR1 and CDR2 from the germline V gene are MGHRA and YSYEKL. This CDR3 has 14 residues. Trimming took 0 bases from V and 5 from J, leaving 8 bases between them. For the CDR3, the DNA is TGCGCCAGCAGCCAAGACTCCGAACATCAGCCCCAGCATTTT. Residues: CASSQDSEHQPQHF.

This chain joins TRBV19 and TRBJ2-3; D gene unclear. The CDR3 sequence is 11 residues long. Germline V gives CDR1 LNHDA, CDR2 SQIVND (reference sequence). V shed 6 bases and J shed 7 bases, with 8 bases lying between them. CDR3 sequence (DNA): TGTGCCAGTAGCAATCCTAATACGCAGTATTTT. As protein: CASSNPNTQYF.

V is TRBV11-2 and J is TRBJ2-2, with TRBD1 as a possible D gene (6 bases). The CDR3 has 16 residues. Trimming shortened V by 5 bases and J by 2 bases, and 15 bases separated the two germline ends. Germline lookup yields CDR1 SGHAT and CDR2 FQNNGV. The CDR3 sequence is CASSRDRDINTGELFF. The CDR3 region has the DNA TGTGCCAGCAGCCGAGATCGGGACATCAACACCGGGGAGCTGTTTTTT.

The rearrangement uses TRBV12-3 or TRBV12-4 and TRBJ2-1; TRBD2 aligns across 12 bases. The CDR3 consists of 18 residues. J lost 4 bases, V lost 1 base, and 8 bases had no gene match. CDR3 region: CASSLGWTSGDGYNEQFF. Written as DNA, the CDR3 is TGTGCCAGCAGTTTAGGATGGACTAGCGGGGATGGGTACAATGAGCAGTTCTTC.